The entry that follows covers one T cell receptor (beta chain) sequence. These data belong to a study of control samples from healthy donors and cancer patients. V shed 2 bases and J shed 0 bases, with 8 bases lying between them. The CDR3 sequence is 13 residues long. Germline V gene lookup returns CDR1 GTSNPN and CDR2 SVGIG (reference sequence). The assay was immunoSEQ multiplex PCR, and TCRdb's table has in-frame clones only and misses some. Of tens of thousands of clones in the sample, approximately 88% are singletons; the top ten hold around 35%. The V gene is TRBV30, the J gene TRBJ2-7; D gene uncertain. The TCR sequence derives from a man in his 70s with lung cancer. The sequencing input was PBMCs. The CDR3 region is CAWSPQPSYEQYF. The DNA for the CDR3 is TGTGCCTGGAGTCCCCAGCCCTCCTACGAGCAGTACTTC. Supplemented by reference TRBV30 and TRBJ2-7, the full variable domain reads SQTIHQWPATLVQPVGSPLSLECTVEGTSNPNLYWYRQAAGRGLQLLFYSVGIGQISSEVPQNLSASRPQDRQFILSSKKLLLSDSGFYLCAWSPQPSYEQYFGPGTRLTVT.